These 32 T cell receptor beta chains share one sample of origin, sequenced in a study of T cells in women clearing cervical HPV infection. TCRdb's table, derived via immunoSEQ multiplex PCR, lists solely in-frame clones and lacks some. The sample data list tens of thousands of clones. The specimen was blood buffy coat. The source of these receptors is a woman between 18 and 69 years old with a cervical HPV16 infection that either progressed to CIN3+ or cleared (not recorded which).

Turning to this clone: The read halts 3 residues ahead of the CDR3 end, with the missing end drawn from the germline J gene. The chain employs TRBV10-3 and TRBJ2-5; D is perhaps TRBD1 (5 bases). CDR1 and CDR2 from the germline V gene are ENHRY and SYGVKD. There are 15 residues in the CDR3. The V and J ends lost 2 bases and 5 bases respectively, with 15 bases between them. CDR3 loop: CAISERRGKGETQYF. The sequenced part of the CDR3 DNA is TGTGCCATCAGTGAGCGTAGGGGCAAAGGCGAGACC.

About this clone itself: Read coverage stops 3 residues before the CDR3 terminus; the germline J gene supplies the remainder. The V gene is TRBV5-6, the J gene TRBJ2-1; 11 nucleotides align to TRBD2. V dropped 1 base and J dropped 7; count of bases not matched to a gene: 4. The CDR3 is 15 residues long. The germline V gene encodes CDR1 SGHDT and CDR2 YYEEEE. The part of the CDR3 DNA that was read is TGTGCCAGCAGCTTGCCGGGACTAGCGGAAAATGAG. Its translation is CASSLPGLAENE. The entire CDR3 protein reads CASSLPGLAENEQFF. Based on the CDR3 plus reference TRBV5-6 and TRBJ2-1, the full variable domain is DAGVTQSPTHLIKTRGQQVTLRCSPKSGHDTVSWYQQALGQGPQFIFQYYEEEERQRGNFPDRFSGHQFPNYSSELNVNALLLGDSALYLCASSLPGLAENEQFFGPGTRLTVL.

A word on this clone: The CDR3 goes on 3 residues after the read ends, and that part is filled in from the germline J gene. The rearrangement uses TRBV30 and TRBJ2-4; a possible D gene is TRBD1 (6 bases). CDR3 length equals 11 residues. The germline CDR1 and CDR2 sequences are GTSNPN and SVGIG (reference sequence). The sequenced CDR3 bases are TGTGCCGCCGGGACACCGTATGGT. This translates into CAAGTPYG. The whole CDR3 sequence is CAAGTPYGQYF. Filled out from reference TRBV30 and TRBJ2-4, the complete variable domain reads SQTIHQWPATLVQPVGSPLSLECTVEGTSNPNLYWYRQAAGRGLQLLFYSVGIGQISSEVPQNLSASRPQDRQFILSSKKLLLSDSGFYLCAAGTPYGQYFGAGTRLSVL.

As regards this clone: The observed sequence ends 3 residues before the CDR3 terminus, with the missing tail filled in from the germline J gene. This sequence joins TRBV6-1 and TRBJ1-1, with D possibly matching TRBD1 (6 bases). The length of the CDR3 is 15 residues. Germline-derived CDR1 and CDR2 are MNHNS and SASEGT. The DNA read from the CDR3 is TGTGCCAGCAGTGAAGAGATCGGGGGGGCCTACGAG. Translating it yields CASSEEIGGAYE. The complete CDR3 protein is CASSEEIGGAYEAFF.

Comments on this clone: The read finishes 3 residues shy of the CDR3 end, and the germline J gene is used to complete it. The chain combines TRBV7-9 with TRBJ2-4; maybe TRBD1 (6 bases). CDR3 length: 14 amino acids. Per germline, CDR1 SEHNR and CDR2 FQNEAQ (reference sequence). The CDR3 here is CASSRQESSYGQYF. CDR3 DNA, as far as it was read: TGTGCCAGCAGTCGACAGGAGTCCTCCTATGGT.

Comment on this clone: The read stops 3 residues short of the end of the CDR3; the missing end is completed from the germline J gene. The chain recombines TRBV20-1 with TRBJ1-6; weak D call: TRBD1 (6 bases). The CDR3 is made up of 19 amino acids. The germline V and J ends were trimmed by 0 bases and 0 bases, with 18 bases remaining between them. Germline V gene sequence: CDR1 DFQATT, CDR2 SNEGSKA (reference sequence). The CDR3 sequence is CSAREDSPISGSYNSPLHF. The CDR3 DNA, read in part, is TGCAGTGCTAGAGAGGACAGCCCAATTTCTGGCTCCTATAATTCACCC.

With respect to this clone: The CDR3 goes on 3 residues after the read ends, and that part is filled in from the germline J gene. This sequence joins TRBV29-1 and TRBJ1-5; D remains ambiguous. Trimming pared 6 bases from V and 4 bases from J, leaving 10 bases between. The CDR3 totals 12 residues. Germline V gene data show CDR1 as SQVTM and CDR2 as ANQGSEA. The CDR3 is CSVQVQNQPQHF. The sequenced part of the CDR3 DNA is TGCAGCGTCCAGGTCCAGAATCAGCCC.

The part of the CDR3 DNA that was read is TGCAGTGCTAGAGATATATTGGGCGAACAGCCC. Translation gives CSARDILGEQP. The whole CDR3 reads CSARDILGEQPQHF. The chain joins TRBV20-1 to TRBJ1-5; D unresolved. Read coverage stops 3 residues before the CDR3 terminus; the germline J gene supplies the remainder. The CDR3 has 14 residues. Germline V gene lookup returns CDR1 DFQATT and CDR2 SNEGSKA (reference sequence). V shed 0 bases and J shed 7 bases, with 13 bases lying between them.

In the case of this clone: The CDR3 end is not reached by the read, which stops 3 residues before it; the germline J gene fills it in. J is TRBJ2-1 and V is TRBV19; TRBD1 is a possible D gene (5 bases). The CDR3 length is 15 residues. The V gene lost 5 bases and the J gene lost 1 base, with 12 bases spanning the gap. Germline CDR1 reads LNHDA; CDR2 reads SQIVND (reference sequence). The part of the CDR3 DNA that was read is TGTGCCAGTAGTTCCTCTAGGGGTTCCTACAATGAG. This sequence encodes CASSSSRGSYNE. The full CDR3 reads CASSSSRGSYNEQFF. The full variable domain, with the rest looked up from reference TRBV19 and TRBJ2-1, is DGGITQSPKYLFRKEGQNVTLSCEQNLNHDAMYWYRQDPGQGLRLIYYSQIVNDFQKGDIAEGYSVSREKKESFPLTVTSAQKNPTAFYLCASSSSRGSYNEQFFGPGTRLTVL.

A note on this clone: The read terminates 3 residues ahead of where the CDR3 ends, so the germline J gene completes it. The V call is TRBV30, the J call TRBJ2-2; weak D call: TRBD2 (5 bases). Trimming pared 3 bases from V and 3 bases from J, leaving 11 bases between. CDR1 is GTSNPN, CDR2 SVGIG, per germline (reference sequence). The CDR3 has 14 amino acids. Partial CDR3 DNA: TGTGCCTGGAGCCTAGGGCGGGACACCGGGGAG. Translation: CAWSLGRDTGE. The entire CDR3 reads CAWSLGRDTGELFF.

A note on this clone: The missing CDR3 end, 3 residues past where the read stops, is filled in from the germline J gene. This chain links TRBV10-3 with TRBJ1-2, with 12 bases aligning to TRBD1. Germline assignment: CDR1 ENHRY and CDR2 SYGVKD. The CDR3 loop spans 15 amino acids. The CDR3 sequence is CAISDPGQGARRYTF. The sequenced CDR3 bases are TGTGCCATCAGTGACCCGGGACAGGGGGCAAGGAGG.

CDR3 region: CAWTPPLTGDPQPQYF. The covered CDR3 bases are TGTGCCTGGACCCCACCTCTGACAGGGGACCCTCAGCCG. This rearrangement joins TRBV30 to TRBJ2-3, with 8 bases identical to TRBD1. The CDR3 is cut off 3 residues early in the read; its end comes from the germline J gene. Germline CDR1 is GTSNPN and CDR2 is SVGIG (reference sequence). The CDR3 is made up of 16 amino acids.

Worth noting for this clone: The CDR3 end falls 3 residues outside the read, so it is completed with the germline J gene. J is TRBJ1-2 and V is TRBV7-3; a possible D gene is TRBD1 (5 bases). CDR1 and CDR2 (germline): SGHTA, FQGTGA. The CDR3 totals 17 residues. Partial CDR3 DNA: TGTGCCAGCAGCTTAGATATATCCGGGGGGGTGTACAATGAC. Amino acid sequence: CASSLDISGGVYND. The full CDR3 protein is CASSLDISGGVYNDYTF.

Of note for this clone: The CDR3 end is not reached by the read, which stops 3 residues before it; the germline J gene fills it in. The chain has TRBV6-2 or TRBV6-3 and TRBJ2-3; 8 bases map to TRBD2. The CDR3 consists of 17 residues. Germline V gene data show CDR1 as MNHEY and CDR2 as SVGEGT. Trimming removed 2 bases from V and 5 bases from J; junction bases left unmatched: 12. CDR3 DNA, as far as it was read: TGTGCCAGCAGTTACCCTAGACTAGCGACTCTAGTAGATACG. Protein product: CASSYPRLATLVDT. The CDR3 in its entirety is CASSYPRLATLVDTQYF.

A word on this clone: The sequenced fragment ends 3 residues before the CDR3 boundary, so the rest is inferred from the germline J gene. The chain couples TRBV30 to TRBJ2-3, with D perhaps matching TRBD2 (7 bases). This CDR3 has 12 amino acids. In germline, CDR1 is GTSNPN, CDR2 SVGIG (reference sequence). CDR3 loop: CAWSVGGETQYF. The CDR3 bases that were read are TGTGCCTGGAGTGTAGGGGGGGAGACG. The full variable domain, in which reference TRBV30 and TRBJ2-3 provide the parts outside the CDR3, is SQTIHQWPATLVQPVGSPLSLECTVEGTSNPNLYWYRQAAGRGLQLLFYSVGIGQISSEVPQNLSASRPQDRQFILSSKKLLLSDSGFYLCAWSVGGETQYFGPGTRLTVL.

Note on this clone: The CDR3 end is not reached by the read, which stops 3 residues before it; the germline J gene fills it in. The chain combines TRBV20-1 with TRBJ2-1, with TRBD2 identical over 9 bases. Trimming took 6 bases from V and 4 from J; bases not matched to a gene: 7. Per germline, CDR1 DFQATT and CDR2 SNEGSKA (reference sequence). The CDR3 contains 14 residues. The CDR3: CSAPRLAGYNEQFF. The covered CDR3 bases are TGCAGTGCGCCGCGGCTAGCGGGGTACAATGAG.

A word on this clone: The CDR3 end lies 3 residues beyond the end of the read and is filled in from the germline J gene. This sequence joins TRBV6-1 and TRBJ1-6, with unresolved D. Germline lookup yields CDR1 MNHNS and CDR2 SASEGT. The germline V and J ends were trimmed by 0 bases and 12 bases, with 9 bases remaining between them. CDR3 length equals 13 residues. The CDR3 loop reads CASSEAESGPLHF. The sequenced CDR3 bases are TGTGCCAGCAGTGAAGCCGAATCGGGACCC.

A word on this clone: Read coverage stops 3 residues before the CDR3 terminus; the germline J gene supplies the remainder. The rearrangement uses TRBV30 and TRBJ2-7, with a possible D match to TRBD2 (6 bases). Germline V gene data show CDR1 as GTSNPN and CDR2 as SVGIG (reference sequence). The CDR3 has 13 residues. V was clipped by 3 bases and J by 0 bases, with 9 bases between them. The CDR3 is CAWRAGGSYEQYF. CDR3 DNA (partial): TGTGCCTGGAGAGCCGGGGGCTCCTACGAG.

Details on this clone: The CDR3 end falls 3 residues outside the read, so it is completed with the germline J gene. Different DNA sequences within this sample yield the same CDR3. The chain links TRBV6-1 to TRBJ1-3, with D possibly matching TRBD1 (5 bases). Trimming left V 4 bases short and J 0 bases short, with 7 bases between. The CDR3 is made up of 14 amino acids. Germline V gives CDR1 MNHNS, CDR2 SASEGT. The CDR3 is CASSAGGSGNTIYF. CDR3 DNA, as far as it was read: TGTGCCAGCAGTGCGGGGGGCTCTGGAAACACC.

As concerns this clone: The CDR3 end is not reached by the read, which stops 3 residues before it; the germline J gene fills it in. The chain couples TRBV5-6 to TRBJ2-1, with 8 bases lining up with TRBD1. The CDR3 runs 14 residues. Trimming at V came to 4 bases and at J to 7 bases, leaving 7 bases not matched to a gene. Germline CDR1 SGHDT, CDR2 YYEEEE. This CDR3 reads CASSLTGEVNEQFF. CDR3 DNA, as far as it was read: TGTGCCAGCAGCCTGACAGGGGAGGTGAATGAG.

Turning to this clone: The read finishes 3 residues shy of the CDR3 end, and the germline J gene is used to complete it. The chain links TRBV29-1 to TRBJ1-1; 10 bases match TRBD1. The CDR3 length is 12 residues. CDR1 is SQVTM and CDR2 is ANQGSEA in the germline V gene. The part of the CDR3 DNA that was read is TGCAGCGTTGAGTTGGGGACAGGGGAT. It is translated as CSVELGTGD. The whole CDR3 sequence reads CSVELGTGDAFF.

This clone is identified as medium-sized from frequency. The read ends 3 residues shy of where the CDR3 ends; the end is completed using the germline J gene. The V and J genes are TRBV5-1 and TRBJ2-3, with D possibly TRBD2 on 5 matching bases. Germline V gives CDR1 SGHRS, CDR2 YFSETQ. Trimming removed 0 bases from V and 0 bases from J, with 14 bases in between. This CDR3 has 17 amino acids. The CDR3 DNA, read in part, is TGCGCCAGCAGCTTGGAATTGACGGGGATCAGCACAGATACG. It specifies CASSLELTGISTDT. The full CDR3 reads CASSLELTGISTDTQYF.

With regard to this clone: The read gets to within 3 residues of the CDR3 end, and the germline J gene fills in the rest. The chain is built from TRBV6-1 and TRBJ1-2; D is undetermined. This CDR3 has 15 amino acids. From germline, CDR1 is MNHNS and CDR2 SASEGT. CDR3 DNA (partial): TGTGCCAGCAGTGAAGCTTGGCAGGCCTACAATGAC. It codes for CASSEAWQAYND. The whole CDR3 sequence reads CASSEAWQAYNDYTF.

About this clone: The read gets to within 3 residues of the CDR3 end, and the germline J gene fills in the rest. Other DNA variants within this sample encode the same CDR3. This sequence joins TRBV28 and TRBJ2-1; 7 positions match TRBD2. The CDR3 contains 17 residues. After removal of 5 bases from V and 4 bases from J, the junction contained 14 bases not matched to a gene. CDR1 and CDR2 from the germline V gene are MDHEN and SYDVKM. CDR3 DNA, as far as it was read: TGTGCCAGCAGTACCTCCTGGGAGGGAGCGGTTTACAATGAG. Amino acids: CASSTSWEGAVYNE. The entire CDR3 is CASSTSWEGAVYNEQFF.

Concerning this clone: Compared with germline, one end of the junction differs, possibly owing to a read error. Coverage ceases 3 residues before the CDR3 finishes, and the germline J gene fills in the end. The genes are TRBV18 and TRBJ1-3; 7 nucleotides line up with TRBD1. The V gene's germline CDR1 is KGHSH and CDR2 LQKENI. The CDR3 extends over 17 amino acids. Incomplete CDR3 DNA: TGTGCCAGCTCACAATTGACAGGGACGCTCTCTGGAAACACT. This gives the protein CASSQLTGTLSGNT. The CDR3 reads in full as CASSQLTGTLSGNTIYF.

As regards this clone: The CDR3 extends 3 residues past the end of the read, so its final part is completed from the germline J gene. J is TRBJ1-4 and V is TRBV4-1; D remains ambiguous. CDR3 size: 15 residues. Trimming took off 1 base at V and 2 bases at J, with 8 bases between the two ends. The germline V gene encodes CDR1 MGHRA and CDR2 YSYEKL. This CDR3 is CASSQGAFTNEKLFF. The CDR3 bases that were read are TGCGCCAGCAGCCAAGGGGCATTCACTAATGAAAAA.

The chain's CDR3 is CSVRLTGGPETQYF. The CDR3 DNA, read in part, is TGCAGCGTTCGGCTTACAGGGGGCCCGGAGACG. The genes are TRBV29-1 and TRBJ2-3; 9 bases are shared with TRBD1. With the read ending 3 residues before the CDR3 end, the germline J gene is used to fill in that end. In germline, CDR1 is SQVTM, CDR2 ANQGSEA. CDR3 length: 14 residues.

Comments on this clone: The read terminates 3 residues ahead of where the CDR3 ends, so the germline J gene completes it. This rearrangement joins TRBV19 to TRBJ2-4; D call uncertain. Germline V CDR1 and CDR2: LNHDA, SQIVND (reference sequence). The CDR3 extends over 12 amino acids. Partial CDR3 DNA: TGTGCCAGTAGTCCGCAGTACTATGGT. Its protein product is CASSPQYYG. The full CDR3 sequence reads CASSPQYYGQYF.

A word on this clone: The read ends 3 residues before the CDR3 terminus; that terminus is restored from the germline J gene. The gene calls are TRBV30 and TRBJ2-1, with TRBD1 matching over 7 bases. J was trimmed by 4 bases and V by 4 bases; bases with no gene match: 4. This CDR3 spans 13 amino acids. Germline V gene data show CDR1 as GTSNPN and CDR2 as SVGIG (reference sequence). Here the CDR3 reads CAWKGAVYNEQFF. The covered CDR3 bases are TGTGCCTGGAAGGGGGCGGTATACAATGAG.

With regard to this clone: Coverage ceases 3 residues before the CDR3 finishes, and the germline J gene fills in the end. V and J are TRBV11-1 and TRBJ2-4; D gene ambiguous. Per the germline V gene, CDR1 is SGHAT and CDR2 is FQDESV (reference sequence). This CDR3 comprises 13 residues. The CDR3 reads CASSPREALRQYF. Partial CDR3 DNA: TGTGCCAGCAGCCCCCGAGAGGCTTTACGT.

Its frequency marks this clone as medium-sized (0.01 to 0.1%). The sequenced part of the CDR3 DNA is TGTGCCAGCAGCCCCCGGACTAGCGGGGGGGTCAGCACAGATACG. Translating it yields CASSPRTSGGVSTDT. Given in full, the CDR3 is CASSPRTSGGVSTDTQYF. This rearrangement joins TRBV14 to TRBJ2-3; 15 bases are a match to TRBD2. The CDR3 goes on 3 residues after the read ends, and that part is filled in from the germline J gene. This CDR3 is built from 18 residues. CDR1 and CDR2 from the germline V gene are SGHDN and FVKESK. V was pared by 4 bases and J by 0 bases, with 5 bases of the junction left unmatched.

A note on this clone: The read ends 3 residues shy of where the CDR3 ends; the end is completed using the germline J gene. The chain employs TRBV18 and TRBJ2-5; 10 nucleotides match TRBD2. Germline trimming cut 3 bases from V and 5 bases from J; bases unmatched to any gene: 6. Germline lookup yields CDR1 KGHSH and CDR2 LQKENI. This CDR3 is 15 amino acids long. Here the CDR3 reads CASSPERGGPETQYF. The covered CDR3 bases are TGTGCCAGCTCACCGGAGCGGGGGGGCCCGGAGACC.